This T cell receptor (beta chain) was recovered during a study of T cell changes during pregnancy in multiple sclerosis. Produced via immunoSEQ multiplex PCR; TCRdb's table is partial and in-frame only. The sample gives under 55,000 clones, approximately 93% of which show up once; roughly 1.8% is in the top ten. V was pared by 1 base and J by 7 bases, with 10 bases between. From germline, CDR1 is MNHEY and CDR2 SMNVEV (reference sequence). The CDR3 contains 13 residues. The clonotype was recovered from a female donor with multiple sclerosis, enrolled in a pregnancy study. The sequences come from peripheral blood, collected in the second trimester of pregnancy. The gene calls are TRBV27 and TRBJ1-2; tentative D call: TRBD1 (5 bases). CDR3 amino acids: CASSLFRRGGYTF. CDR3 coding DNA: TGTGCCAGCAGTTTATTTCGAAGGGGTGGCTACACCTTC.